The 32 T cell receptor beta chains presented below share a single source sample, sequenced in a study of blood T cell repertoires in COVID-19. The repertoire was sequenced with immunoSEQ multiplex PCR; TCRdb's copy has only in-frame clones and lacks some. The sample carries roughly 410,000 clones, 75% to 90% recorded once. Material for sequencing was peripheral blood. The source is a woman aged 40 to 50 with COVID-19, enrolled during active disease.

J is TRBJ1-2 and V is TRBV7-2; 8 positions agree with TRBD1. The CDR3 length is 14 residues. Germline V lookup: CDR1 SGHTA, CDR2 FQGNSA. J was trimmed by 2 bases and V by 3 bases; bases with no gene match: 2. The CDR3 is CASSFYRGNYGYTF. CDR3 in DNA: TGTGCCAGCAGCTTTTACAGGGGGAACTATGGCTACACCTTC.

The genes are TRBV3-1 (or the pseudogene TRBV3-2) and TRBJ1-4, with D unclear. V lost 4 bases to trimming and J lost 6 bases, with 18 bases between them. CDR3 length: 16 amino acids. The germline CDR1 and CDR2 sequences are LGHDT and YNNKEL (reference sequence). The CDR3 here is CASSPKGPARDEKLFF. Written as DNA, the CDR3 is TGTGCCAGCAGCCCAAAGGGTCCGGCGAGGGATGAAAAACTGTTTTTT.

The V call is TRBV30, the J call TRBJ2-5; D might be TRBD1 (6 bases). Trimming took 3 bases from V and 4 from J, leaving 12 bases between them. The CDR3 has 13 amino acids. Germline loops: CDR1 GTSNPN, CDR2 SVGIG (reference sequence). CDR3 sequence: CAWSAGVGETQYF. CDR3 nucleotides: TGTGCCTGGAGCGCAGGGGTGGGAGAGACCCAGTACTTC.

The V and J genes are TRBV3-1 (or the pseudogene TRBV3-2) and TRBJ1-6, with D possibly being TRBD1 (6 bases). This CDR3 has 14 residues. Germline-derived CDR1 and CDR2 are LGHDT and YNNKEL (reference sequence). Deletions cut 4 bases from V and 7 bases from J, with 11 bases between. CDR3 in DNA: TGTGCCAGCAGCCCGGCAGGGGAGAATTCACCCCTCCACTTT. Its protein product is CASSPAGENSPLHF.

This CDR3 reads CASSPVPDTGELFF. The CDR3 DNA follows: TGTGCCAGCTCCCCGGTCCCGGACACCGGGGAGCTGTTTTTT. This rearrangement joins TRBV18 to TRBJ2-2; D call uncertain. Germline V gene lookup returns CDR1 KGHSH and CDR2 LQKENI. The ends were cut back, 6 bases at V and 3 bases at J, with 11 bases in the middle. CDR3 length equals 14 residues.

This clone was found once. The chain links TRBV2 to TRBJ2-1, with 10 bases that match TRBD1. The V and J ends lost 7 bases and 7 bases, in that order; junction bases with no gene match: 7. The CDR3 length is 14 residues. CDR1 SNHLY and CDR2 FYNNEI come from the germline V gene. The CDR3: CASNSGQGVNEQFF. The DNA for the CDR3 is TGTGCCAGCAATTCCGGACAGGGGGTAAATGAGCAGTTCTTC.

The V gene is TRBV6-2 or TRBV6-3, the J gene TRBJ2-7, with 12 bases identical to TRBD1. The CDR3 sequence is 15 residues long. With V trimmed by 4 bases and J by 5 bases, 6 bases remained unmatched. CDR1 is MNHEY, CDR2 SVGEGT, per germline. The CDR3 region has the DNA TGTGCCAGCAGTTTCGACCGGGACAGGGGGCACGAGCAGTACTTC. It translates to CASSFDRDRGHEQYF.

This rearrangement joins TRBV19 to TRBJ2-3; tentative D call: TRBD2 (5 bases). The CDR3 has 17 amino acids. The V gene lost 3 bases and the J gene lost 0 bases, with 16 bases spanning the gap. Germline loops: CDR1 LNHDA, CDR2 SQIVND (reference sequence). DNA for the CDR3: TGTGCCAGTAGTATGTCTCGGTCGGGGTCTAGCACAGATACGCAGTATTTT. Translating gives CASSMSRSGSSTDTQYF.

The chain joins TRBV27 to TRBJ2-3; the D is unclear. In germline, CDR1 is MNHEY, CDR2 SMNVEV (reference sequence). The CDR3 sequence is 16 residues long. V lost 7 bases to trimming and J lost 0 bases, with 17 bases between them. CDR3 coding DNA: TGTGCCAGCACCCTTGCCGGAGACCTGAGCACAGATACGCAGTATTTT. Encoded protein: CASTLAGDLSTDTQYF.

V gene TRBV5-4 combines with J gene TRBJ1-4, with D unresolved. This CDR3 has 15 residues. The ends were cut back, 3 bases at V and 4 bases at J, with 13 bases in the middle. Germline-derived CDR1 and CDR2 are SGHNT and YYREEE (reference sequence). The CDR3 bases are TGTGCCAGCAGCTACGAGGGAGGGCTTAATGAAAAACTGTTTTTT. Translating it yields CASSYEGGLNEKLFF.

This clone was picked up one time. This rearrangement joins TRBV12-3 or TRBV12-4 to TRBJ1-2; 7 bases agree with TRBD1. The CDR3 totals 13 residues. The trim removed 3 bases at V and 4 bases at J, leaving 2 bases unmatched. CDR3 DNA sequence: TGTGCCAGCAGTTTTCGGACAGGCTATGGCTACACCTTC. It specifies CASSFRTGYGYTF.

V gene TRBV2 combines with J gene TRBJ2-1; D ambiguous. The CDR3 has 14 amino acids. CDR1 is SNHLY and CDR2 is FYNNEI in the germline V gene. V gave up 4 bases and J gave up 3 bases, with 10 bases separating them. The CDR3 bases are TGTGCCAGCAGTGGAGGCCCCCGCTACAATGAGCAGTTCTTC. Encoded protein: CASSGGPRYNEQFF.

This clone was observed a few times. CDR3 nucleotide sequence: TGTGCCAGCACCTACGTAGGGGGATATAGTGAAAAACTGTTTTTT. This codes for CASTYVGGYSEKLFF. The chain joins TRBV7-9 to TRBJ1-4, with D perhaps matching TRBD1 (6 bases). Germline V gives CDR1 SEHNR, CDR2 FQNEAQ (reference sequence). CDR3 size: 15 residues. With 7 bases removed from V and 7 bases from J, the gap between germline ends came to 19 bases.

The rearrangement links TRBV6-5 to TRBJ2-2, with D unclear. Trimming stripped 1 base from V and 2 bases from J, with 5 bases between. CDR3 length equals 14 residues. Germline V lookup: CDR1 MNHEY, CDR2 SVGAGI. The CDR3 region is CASSYFSNTGELFF. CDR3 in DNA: TGTGCCAGCAGTTACTTCTCTAACACCGGGGAGCTGTTTTTT.

The CDR3 loop reads CAWSVGTGGEAFF. Written as DNA, the CDR3 is TGTGCCTGGAGTGTAGGGACAGGGGGGGAAGCTTTCTTT. The chain couples TRBV30 to TRBJ1-1; TRBD1 matches 11 bases. Trimming took 0 bases from V and 8 from J; bases not matched to a gene: 2. The CDR3 is 13 amino acids. In germline, CDR1 is GTSNPN, CDR2 SVGIG (reference sequence).

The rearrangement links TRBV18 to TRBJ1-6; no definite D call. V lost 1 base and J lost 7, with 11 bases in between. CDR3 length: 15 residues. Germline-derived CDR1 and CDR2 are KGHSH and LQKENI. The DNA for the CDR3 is TGTGCCAGCTCACCACGAGGGCAGGAGAATTCACCCCTCCACTTT. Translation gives CASSPRGQENSPLHF.

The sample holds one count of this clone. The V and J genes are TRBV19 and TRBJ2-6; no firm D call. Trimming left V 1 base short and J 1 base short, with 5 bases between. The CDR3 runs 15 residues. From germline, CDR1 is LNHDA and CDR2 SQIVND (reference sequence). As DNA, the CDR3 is TGTGCCAGTAGTATAGTGGAGTCTGGGGCCAACGTCCTGACTTTC. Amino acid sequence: CASSIVESGANVLTF.

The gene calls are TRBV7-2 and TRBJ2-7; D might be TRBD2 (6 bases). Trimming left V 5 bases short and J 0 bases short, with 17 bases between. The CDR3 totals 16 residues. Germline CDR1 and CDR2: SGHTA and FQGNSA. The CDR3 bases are TGTGCCAGCAGCCTTTCGAGCGGGCCAGTCTCCTACGAGCAGTACTTC. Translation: CASSLSSGPVSYEQYF.

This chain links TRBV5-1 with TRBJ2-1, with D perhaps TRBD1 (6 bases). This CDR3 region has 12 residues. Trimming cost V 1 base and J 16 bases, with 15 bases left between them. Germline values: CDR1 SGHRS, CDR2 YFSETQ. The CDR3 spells CASSLTGTLVFF. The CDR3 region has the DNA TGCGCCAGCAGCTTGACAGGGACCCTAGTTTTCTTC.

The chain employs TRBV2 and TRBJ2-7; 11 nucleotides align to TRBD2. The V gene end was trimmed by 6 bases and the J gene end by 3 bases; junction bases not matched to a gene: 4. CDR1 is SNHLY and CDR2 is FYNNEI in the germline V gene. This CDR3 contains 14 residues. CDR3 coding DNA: TGTGCCAGCAGCAAAACTAGCGGGAGCTACGAGCAGTACTTC. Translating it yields CASSKTSGSYEQYF. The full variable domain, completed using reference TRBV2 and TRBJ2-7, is EPEVTQTPSHQVTQMGQEVILRCVPISNHLYFYWYRQILGQKVEFLVSFYNNEISEKSEIFDDQFSVERPDGSNFTLKIRSTKLEDSAMYFCASSKTSGSYEQYFGPGTRLTVT.

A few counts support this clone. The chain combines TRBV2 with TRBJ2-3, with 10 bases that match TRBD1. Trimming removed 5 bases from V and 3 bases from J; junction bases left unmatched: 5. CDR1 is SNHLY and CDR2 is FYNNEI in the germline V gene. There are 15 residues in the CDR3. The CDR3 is CASSSDRGGTDTQYF. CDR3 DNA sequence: TGTGCCAGCAGTTCGGACAGGGGGGGGACAGATACGCAGTATTTT. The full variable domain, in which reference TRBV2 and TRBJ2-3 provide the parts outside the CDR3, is EPEVTQTPSHQVTQMGQEVILRCVPISNHLYFYWYRQILGQKVEFLVSFYNNEISEKSEIFDDQFSVERPDGSNFTLKIRSTKLEDSAMYFCASSSDRGGTDTQYFGPGTRLTVL.

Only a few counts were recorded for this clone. The CDR3 bases are TGTGCCAGCAGCTTAGCGGCCGGACAGGGGGGAGGGGGTAACTATGGCTACACCTTC. Translation: CASSLAAGQGGGGNYGYTF. The chain is built from TRBV7-2 and TRBJ1-2, with 10 bases aligning to TRBD1. This CDR3 spans 19 amino acids. Germline assignment: CDR1 SGHTA and CDR2 FQGNSA. V lost 0 bases to trimming and J lost 1 base; unmatched junction nucleotides: 11.

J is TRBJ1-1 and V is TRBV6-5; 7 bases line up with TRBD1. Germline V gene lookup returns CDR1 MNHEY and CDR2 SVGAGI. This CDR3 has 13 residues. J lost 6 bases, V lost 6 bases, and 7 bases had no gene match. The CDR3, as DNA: TGTGCCAGCAGGCAACAGGGGTTGCCTGAAGCTTTCTTT. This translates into CASRQQGLPEAFF.

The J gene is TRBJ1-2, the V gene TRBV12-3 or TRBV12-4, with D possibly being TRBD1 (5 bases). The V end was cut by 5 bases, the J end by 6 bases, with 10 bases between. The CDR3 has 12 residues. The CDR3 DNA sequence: TGTGCCAGCAGTACCAGGGTGGATGGCTACACCTTC. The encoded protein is CASSTRVDGYTF.

The CDR3 region is CASSLNARDRQGNTEAFF. CDR3 nucleotides: TGTGCCAGCTCACTCAATGCCCGGGACAGGCAGGGGAACACTGAAGCTTTCTTT. The V gene is TRBV18, the J gene TRBJ1-1; the match to TRBD1 covers 8 bases. This CDR3 spans 18 amino acids. Losses at the gene ends were 4 bases for V and 1 base for J; bases not matched to a gene: 14. Germline CDR1 KGHSH, CDR2 LQKENI.

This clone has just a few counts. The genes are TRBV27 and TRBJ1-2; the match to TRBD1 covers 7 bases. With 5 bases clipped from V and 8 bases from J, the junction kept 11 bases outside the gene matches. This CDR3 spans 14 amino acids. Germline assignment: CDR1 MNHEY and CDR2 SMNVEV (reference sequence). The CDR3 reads CASSLKSGGNGYTF. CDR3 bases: TGTGCCAGCAGTCTAAAATCAGGGGGAAACGGCTACACCTTC.

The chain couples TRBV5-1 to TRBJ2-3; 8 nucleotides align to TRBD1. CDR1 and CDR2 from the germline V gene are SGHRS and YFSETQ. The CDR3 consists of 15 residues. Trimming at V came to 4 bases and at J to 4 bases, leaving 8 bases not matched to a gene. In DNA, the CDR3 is TGCGCCAGCAGCCCAATGGACAGGGAGGCAGATACGCAGTATTTT. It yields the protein CASSPMDREADTQYF.

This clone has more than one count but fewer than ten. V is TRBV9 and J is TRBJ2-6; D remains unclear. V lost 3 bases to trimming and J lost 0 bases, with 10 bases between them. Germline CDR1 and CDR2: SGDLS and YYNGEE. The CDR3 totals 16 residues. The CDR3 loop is CASSGPRFSGANVLTF. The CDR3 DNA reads TGTGCCAGCAGCGGTCCGAGATTCTCTGGGGCCAACGTCCTGACTTTC.

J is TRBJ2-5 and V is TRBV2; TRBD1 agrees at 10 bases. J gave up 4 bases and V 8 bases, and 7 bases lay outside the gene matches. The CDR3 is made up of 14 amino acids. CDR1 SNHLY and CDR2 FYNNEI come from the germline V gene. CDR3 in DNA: TGTGCCAGCGCGGGGGACAGGGGAGGAGAGACCCAGTACTTC. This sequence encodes CASAGDRGGETQYF.

The CDR3 protein is CASSLETVGKLFF. The CDR3, as DNA: TGTGCCAGCAGCTTAGAAACGGTGGGCAAACTGTTTTTT. V gene TRBV11-2 combines with J gene TRBJ1-4; no definite D call. V gave up 0 bases and J gave up 11 bases, with 10 bases separating them. Germline V gene data show CDR1 as SGHAT and CDR2 as FQNNGV. The CDR3 sequence is 13 residues long.

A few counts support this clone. CDR3 region: CASSFGQTYEQYF. The CDR3 DNA is TGTGCCAGCAGTTTCGGACAGACCTACGAGCAGTACTTC. This chain joins TRBV27 and TRBJ2-7, with D perhaps TRBD1 (6 bases). Trimming pared 3 bases from V and 2 bases from J, leaving 8 bases between. CDR1 is MNHEY, CDR2 SMNVEV, per germline (reference sequence). The CDR3 has 13 residues.

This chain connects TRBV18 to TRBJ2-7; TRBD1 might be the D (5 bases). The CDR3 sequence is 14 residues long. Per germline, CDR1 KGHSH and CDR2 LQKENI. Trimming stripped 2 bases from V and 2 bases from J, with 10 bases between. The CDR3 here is CASSPSRVPYEQYF. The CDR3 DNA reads TGTGCCAGCTCACCATCCAGGGTCCCCTACGAGCAGTACTTC. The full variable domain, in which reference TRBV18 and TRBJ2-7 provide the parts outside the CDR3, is NAGVMQNPRHLVRRRGQEARLRCSPMKGHSHVYWYRQLPEEGLKFMVYLQKENIIDESGMPKERFSAEFPKEGPSILRIQQVVRGDSAAYFCASSPSRVPYEQYFGPGTRLTVT.